The T cell receptor beta chain under discussion was sequenced for a study of cytomegalovirus exposure and HLA in healthy donors (dated by TCRdb to 2016 to 2017). About the investigation overall: An earlier analysis of under 600 of the donors reported roughly 270 Gb of sequence data and some 120 million unique TCR beta sequences from some 180 million T cells. Among 398 genotyped donors of the cohort, an average of 235,054 unique TCR beta nucleotide sequences were sequenced per donor, about a sixth of them non-productive. Roughly 5 DR-DQ haplotypes were treated as single units for association and clustering because of strong linkage in the cohort. Both class I and class II loci were covered by HLA typing, at four-digit resolution. In a later genetic analysis, genome-wide SNP genotypes for about 55% of the 666 donors were used, and that subset was treated as a discovery cohort. Along with the roughly 700-subject first cohort, a separate validation cohort of some 130 different subjects was used. A later analysis re-analyzed previously published TCR beta repertoires from hundreds of donors and added high-resolution HLA genotyping to study TCR occurrence patterns. The study aimed to test whether signatures of past pathogen exposure could be identified by cataloging public T cell receptors. The later analysis used no new phenotypic data to find candidate immune exposures, relying instead on TCR beta sequences and their occurrence across donors. An early release covering more than 500 HLA-typed donors comprised approximately 290 gigabases of sequencing data and approximately 80 million unique TCR sequences. Using immunosequencing, the study profiled T cell repertoires from fewer than 850 subjects and related those repertoires to cytomegalovirus serostatus. Of the 300 to 500 genotyped donors, roughly 80% were placed in the genetic ancestry cluster associated with self-reported Caucasian donors. The number of typed donors differed by locus: 629-630 for A, B, C, DRB1 and DQB1; 500 to 550 for DQA1; 606 for DPA1; and 400 to 480 for DPB1. Every repertoire in the discovery cohort had been generated on one and the same sequencing platform. Alongside the repertoire data, information on donor age, sex, ethnicity and CMV serostatus was compiled. High-throughput TCR immunosequencing, statistical association of individual TCRs with disease status, and machine learning were combined to predict cytomegalovirus infection status. An earlier analysis of 587 of the donors used high-throughput TCR beta sequencing to judge whether each TCR beta V gene segment behaved as functional or pseudogenic. What the study reported, not specific to this receptor: In vitro tests confirmed that a few of the cytomegalovirus-associated TCR beta chains recognize cytomegalovirus antigens. In a later genetic analysis, a missense DCLRE1C variant was associated with V-gene and J-gene trimming of TCR beta chains, and the association was replicated in an independent cohort. Broadly in line with IMGT annotations, most TCR beta V segments showed up in productive rearrangements about 87% or about 30% of the time in an earlier analysis of several hundred of the donors. At a false discovery rate of 0.05, a later analysis linked about 17,000 TCR beta sequences to specific HLA alleles. The classifier was reported to diagnose cytomegalovirus status with high specificity and sensitivity in both the original and validation cohorts. A cluster of highly shared sequence variants was judged likely to represent a technical artifact of the sequencing pipeline. Some IMGT-functional V segments, including TRBV6-2 and TRBV6-3, could not be told apart with the 87-base-pair reads, so those segments were excluded. When HLA alleles, especially DR and DQ, strongly co-occurred, attributing TCR associations to individual alleles was difficult. In a later genetic analysis, fewer N-insertions in productive TCRs were reported among donors in an Asian-associated ancestry cluster than the roughly 700-donor mean. The only immune exposure information available for the cohort was CMV serostatus. In a later analysis, TCR association rates were found to vary across HLA loci, with the most associated TCRs seen for DRB1 alleles and the fewest for HLA-C alleles. The study listed 150 to 200 TCR beta chains as associated with cytomegalovirus. A further reported finding was that TCR beta sequences accurately predicted the HLA-A and HLA-B alleles for most subjects in the first cohort. In this cohort, only TCR beta chains were sequenced, and detectable features were limited by the absence of alpha or paired-chain data. Because some donors lacked HLA typing at each locus, the association tests relied only on the typed subset. The authors suggested that the approach could potentially be extended to other disease states and immunological phenotypes. Because counts were too low, fewer than 20 rarely observed V segments, including chromosome 9 orphons, were excluded from the earlier analysis of several hundred of the donors. Linkage disequilibrium might explain the correlated functional status among segregating V segments, but an unknown experimental factor could not be ruled out. In a later analysis, HLA-associated TCR beta chains were found to be more clonally expanded and to have lower generation probabilities than equally common non-associated chains. Several of the top co-occurrence clusters appeared to be linked to parvovirus B19, influenza, CMV and Epstein-Barr virus, according to a later analysis. The presence/absence analyses assumed that sequencing depth was roughly uniform across donors, and that assumption may not be true. In a later analysis, most CMV-associated TCR beta chains were found to appear HLA-restricted, with HLA associations seemingly driven largely by CMV exposure. Across donors, most TCR sequences were observed very rarely, whereas some public TCRs were present in many individuals.

Note on this clone: No cognate antigen has been identified for it. No qualities accompany the bases; no much larger clone lies one base away.

Library prep was done by the immunoSEQ multiplex PCR assay. A mixture of 60 forward primers for TCR Vbeta segments and 13 reverse primers for TCR Jbeta segments was used in the multiplex PCR. A multiplex PCR assay on genomic DNA amplified the CDR3 region of rearranged TCR beta genes. The amplified TCR beta libraries were sequenced on the Illumina HiSeq System as 87-base-pair reads. The authors' pipeline ran thus. A later analysis counted tens of millions of unique TCR beta chains across the 666 repertoires, and roughly 11 million of these chains were shared by at least two donors. Raw reads were error-corrected and collapsed into unique sequences by a nearest-neighbor algorithm in which closely related sequences were merged to remove PCR and sequencing errors. CDR3 sequences were aligned to IMGT reference sequences to assign V, D and J gene segments. For a sequence to be retained, a match of at least six nucleotides was required to both a V gene segment and a J gene segment. Rearrangements were called productive when the CDR3 lacked stop codons and stayed in frame with V and J; all others were non-productive. CDR3 was defined according to IMGT convention as the region running from the second conserved V-encoded cysteine to the conserved J-encoded phenylalanine. The earlier analysis of a few hundred of the donors excluded any sequence lacking an unambiguous match to a single V gene segment. An earlier analysis of some 610 of the donors called V segments functional above 56.7% productive rearrangements and segregating when the between-donor standard deviation exceeded 5%. A statistical classification framework was built for diagnosing cytomegalovirus status from the catalog of TCR beta chain sequences. In a later analysis, V and J genes were assigned by comparing TCR nucleotide sequences against IMGT/GENE-DB human TR gene sequences. A later analysis assigned CDR3 sequences and most-parsimonious VDJ recombination scenarios with the TCRdist pipeline. A later analysis defined each TCR beta chain by its CDR3 amino acid sequence plus V-gene family, and excluded reads lacking a unique V-gene family. A later analysis removed 550 to 650 highly shared, low-generation-probability nucleotide sequences to deal with suspected cross-contamination and a sequencing artifact. In a later analysis, a clonal expansion index for each public chain was calculated from normalized within-repertoire ranks of inferred template counts. In a later analysis, generation probabilities were computed using a VDJ recombination model fitted to out-of-frame rearrangements, and the results were checked against IGoR. A later analysis scored TCR-TCR, TCR-HLA and TCR-CMV co-occurrence with hypergeometric tests, applying a repertoire-size bias correction to TCR pairs. To estimate false discovery rates, a later analysis permuted the HLA or CMV assignments 20 times. In a later analysis, co-occurring TCRs were grouped using DBSCAN, and TCRdist sequence similarity was added for clustering within HLA-allele-positive subsets. Co-occurrence clustering excluded repertoires with fewer than 30,000 or more than 120,000 public chains, plus five with anomalous nucleotide sharing. TCRdb obtained this table from immuneACCESS and retained in-frame rearrangements with V and J assigned. These tables miss some clones; where compared with another copy, unresolved V genes account for less than half of the shortfall, and the remainder is unexplained. The D gene and trimming were derived from the DNA, and the V and J assignments and clone size from that table. The sample records 150,000 to 200,000 clones, more than 70% of which are singletons. The ten largest clones add up to about 1.3% of the sample.

In total, 600 or so healthy bone marrow donors made up the cohort. All cohort members were sampled while nominally healthy, although unrecorded immune exposures were likely present. The donor tested CMV seropositive, placing the donor among the 250 to 350 seropositive members of the cohort. A peripheral blood sample was collected from each donor, and TCR beta sequencing was performed on peripheral blood mononuclear cells. Genomic DNA extraction from the blood cell samples was performed with the Qiagen DNeasy Blood Extraction Kit. V loses 1 base, J loses 0 bases, and the germline ends lie 7 bases apart. Measured from the cysteine to the phenylalanine, the CDR3 is 15 residues long. Only the CDR3 DNA is retained, 45 bases long and in frame from the first base. The CDR1 and CDR2 encoded by the germline V gene are SGHDT and YYEEEE.

Sequenced sample: PBMCs. This TCR was recovered from a girl aged 5-17 years in good health and CMV-seropositive. The V and J segments used are TRBV5-6 and TRBJ1-4; there is no confident call for the D gene. The bases read TGTGCCAGCAGCTTGCTCCGGGCAACTAATGAAAAACTGTTTTTT. Translation gives CASSLLRATNEKLFF.